This TCR beta chain comes out of a study of identical twins. This CDR3 has 13 residues. Germline loops: CDR1 SGHDT, CDR2 YYEEEE. Trimming shortened V by 4 bases and J by 5 bases, and 10 bases separated the two germline ends. Study results and limitations: Models underpredicted monozygotic twin sharing of out-of-frame TCR alpha.

Each CDR3 protein gets one entry after TCRdb re-called the 5' RACE reads with MiXCR. In the table there are about 720,000 distinct CDR3 sequences, 15% to 20% of which are singletons. Turning to this clonotype: Antigen: not known.

The data were also submitted as part of a second study, on T cells expressing NK-cell markers. According to that study: The sequencing cohort of eight donors included seven HCMV-seropositive individuals and one seronegative individual. There were a handful of donors in whom these clonotypes also led the CD3+CD56-NKG2C+ fraction.

This receptor was obtained from a woman aged 18 to 35 in good health. Sequenced input: PBMCs. This rearrangement joins TRBV5-6 to TRBJ2-1; tentatively, D is TRBD2 (5 bases). CDR3 DNA: TGTGCCAGCAGCCGGGGAGCGAACAATGAGCAGTTCTTC. Protein sequence: CASSRGANNEQFF.